This T cell receptor beta chain was sequenced for a study of T-cell memory formation after mild COVID-19. About this clonotype: Its specificity is unknown.

Points from the study as a whole: CD8+ contracting clones occupied EMRA, while CD4+ ones occupied mainly CM and EM.

Constant-segment primers and 5'RACE yielded cDNA libraries for TCR alpha and TCR beta, each carrying sample barcodes and UMIs. TCRdb reprocessed the 5' RACE reads with MiXCR, giving one entry per CDR3 protein. Of 350,000 to 450,000 distinct CDR3 sequences in the sample, around 27% are singletons; the top ten hold around an eighth. The sample taken for sequencing was PBMCs or a T cell subset sorted from them (not recorded which). This TCR was recovered from an adult woman who had mild COVID-19 (a few samples of this study predate the infection). Cell type and time point are not known.

The CDR3 region has the DNA TGTGCCAGCAGCCGACACTTCAGGGGTAGGGCCAACGTCCTGACTTTC. Translated: CASSRHFRGRANVLTF. The chain employs TRBV7-6 and TRBJ2-6, with D perhaps matching TRBD1 (6 bases). V was clipped by 5 bases and J by 5 bases, with 16 bases between them. The CDR3 spans 16 residues. Germline V gives CDR1 SGHVS, CDR2 FNYEAQ.